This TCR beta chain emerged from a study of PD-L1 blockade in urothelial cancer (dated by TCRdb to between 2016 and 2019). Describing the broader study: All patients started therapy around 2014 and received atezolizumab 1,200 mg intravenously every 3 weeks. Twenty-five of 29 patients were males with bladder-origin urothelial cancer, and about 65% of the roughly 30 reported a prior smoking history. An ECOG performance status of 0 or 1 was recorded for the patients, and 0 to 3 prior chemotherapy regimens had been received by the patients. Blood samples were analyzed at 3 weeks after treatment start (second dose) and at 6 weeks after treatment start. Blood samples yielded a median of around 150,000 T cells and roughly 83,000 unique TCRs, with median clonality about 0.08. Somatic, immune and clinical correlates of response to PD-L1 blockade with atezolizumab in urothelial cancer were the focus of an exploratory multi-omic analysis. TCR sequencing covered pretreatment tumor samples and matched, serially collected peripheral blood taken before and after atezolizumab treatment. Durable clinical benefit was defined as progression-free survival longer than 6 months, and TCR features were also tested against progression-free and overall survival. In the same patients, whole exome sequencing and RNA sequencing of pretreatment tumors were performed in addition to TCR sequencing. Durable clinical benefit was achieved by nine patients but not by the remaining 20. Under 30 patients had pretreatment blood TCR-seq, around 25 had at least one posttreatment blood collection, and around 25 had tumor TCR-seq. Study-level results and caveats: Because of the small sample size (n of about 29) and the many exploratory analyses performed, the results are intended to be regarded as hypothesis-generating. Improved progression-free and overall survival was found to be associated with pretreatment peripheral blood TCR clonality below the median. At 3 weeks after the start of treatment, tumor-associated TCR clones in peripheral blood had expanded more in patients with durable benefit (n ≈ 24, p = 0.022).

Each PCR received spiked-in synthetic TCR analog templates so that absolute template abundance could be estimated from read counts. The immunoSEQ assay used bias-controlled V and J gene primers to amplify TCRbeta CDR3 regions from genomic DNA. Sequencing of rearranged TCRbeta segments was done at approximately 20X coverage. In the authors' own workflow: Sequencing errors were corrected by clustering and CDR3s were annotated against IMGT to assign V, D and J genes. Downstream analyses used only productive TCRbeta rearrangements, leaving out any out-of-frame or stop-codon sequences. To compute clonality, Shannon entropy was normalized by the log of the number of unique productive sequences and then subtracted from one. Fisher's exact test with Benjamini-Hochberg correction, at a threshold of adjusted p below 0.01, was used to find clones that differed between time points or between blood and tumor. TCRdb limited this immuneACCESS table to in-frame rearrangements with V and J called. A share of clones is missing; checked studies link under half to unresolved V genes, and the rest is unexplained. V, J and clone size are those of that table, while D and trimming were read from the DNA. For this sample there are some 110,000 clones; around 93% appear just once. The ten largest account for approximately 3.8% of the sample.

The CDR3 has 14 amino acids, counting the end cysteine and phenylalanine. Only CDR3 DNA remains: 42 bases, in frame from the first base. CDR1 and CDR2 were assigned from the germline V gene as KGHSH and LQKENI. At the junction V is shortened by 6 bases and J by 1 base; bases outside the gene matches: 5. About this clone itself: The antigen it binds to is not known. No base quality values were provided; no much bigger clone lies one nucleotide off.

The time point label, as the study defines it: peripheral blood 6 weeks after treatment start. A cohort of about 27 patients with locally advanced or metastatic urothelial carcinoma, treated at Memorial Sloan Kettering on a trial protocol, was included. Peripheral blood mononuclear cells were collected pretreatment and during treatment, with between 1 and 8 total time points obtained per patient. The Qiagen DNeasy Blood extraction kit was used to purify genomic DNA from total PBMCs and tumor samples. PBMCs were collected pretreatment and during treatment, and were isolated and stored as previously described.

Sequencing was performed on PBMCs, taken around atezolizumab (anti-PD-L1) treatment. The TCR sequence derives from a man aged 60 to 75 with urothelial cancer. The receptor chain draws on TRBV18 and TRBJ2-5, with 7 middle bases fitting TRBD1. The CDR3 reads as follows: CASSQTGTQETQYF. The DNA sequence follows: TGTGCCAGCTCCCAGACAGGGACCCAAGAGACCCAGTACTTC. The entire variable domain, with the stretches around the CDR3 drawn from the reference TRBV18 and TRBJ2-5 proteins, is NAGVMQNPRHLVRRRGQEARLRCSPMKGHSHVYWYRQLPEEGLKFMVYLQKENIIDESGMPKERFSAEFPKEGPSILRIQQVVRGDSAAYFCASSQTGTQETQYFGPGTRLLVL.